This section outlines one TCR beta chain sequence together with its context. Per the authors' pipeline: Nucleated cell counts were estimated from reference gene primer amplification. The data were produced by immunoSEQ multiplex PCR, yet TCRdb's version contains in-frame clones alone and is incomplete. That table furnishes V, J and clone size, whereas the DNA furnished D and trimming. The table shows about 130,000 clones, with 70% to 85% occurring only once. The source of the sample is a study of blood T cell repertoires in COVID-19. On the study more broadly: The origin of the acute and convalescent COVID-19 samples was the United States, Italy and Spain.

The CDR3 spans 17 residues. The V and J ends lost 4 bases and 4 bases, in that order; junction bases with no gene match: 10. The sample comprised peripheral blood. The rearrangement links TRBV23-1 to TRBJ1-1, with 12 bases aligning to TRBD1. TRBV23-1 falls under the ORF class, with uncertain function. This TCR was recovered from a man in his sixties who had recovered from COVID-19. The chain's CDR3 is CASSRRDRGRGGTEAFF. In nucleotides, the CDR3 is TGCGCCAGCAGTCGCCGGGACAGGGGGCGGGGTGGCACTGAAGCTTTCTTT.